The 29 T cell receptor beta chains reported below all come from one sample, sequenced in a study of cytomegalovirus exposure and HLA in healthy donors (dated by TCRdb to 2017 to 2019). Library creation used the immunoSEQ multiplex PCR assay. A mixture of 60 forward primers for TCR Vbeta segments and 13 reverse primers for TCR Jbeta segments was used in the multiplex PCR. Sourced from immuneACCESS, this table was stored by TCRdb with only in-frame sequences that have V and J called. A share of the clones is absent; for the studies checked, an unresolved V gene accounts for under half, and the remainder has no known explanation. The sample data list some 120,000 clones, and roughly 70% of these were observed just once. 1.6% of the sample is held by the ten biggest clonotypes. The sequencing input was PBMCs. Receptors originate from a woman aged 18-29 years in good health and CMV-seronegative.

Of note for this clone: This specimen includes other DNA sequences encoding the same CDR3. The rearrangement joins TRBV7-6 to TRBJ1-5; no definite D call. The CDR3 extends over 13 amino acids. Trimming pared 1 base from V and 6 bases from J, leaving 7 bases between. Germline V gene lookup returns CDR1 SGHVS and CDR2 FNYEAQ. CDR3 residues: CASSLGGGQPQHF. CDR3 in DNA: TGTGCCAGCAGCTTAGGGGGAGGTCAGCCCCAGCATTTT.

The chain has TRBV2 and TRBJ1-6; TRBD1 agrees at 7 bases. The germline CDR1 and CDR2 sequences are SNHLY and FYNNEI. The length of the CDR3 is 15 residues. The trim removed 1 base at V and 7 bases at J, leaving 4 bases unmatched. The CDR3 nucleotides read TGTGCCAGCAGTGAAGACGGCAGGGGGAATTCACCCCTCCACTTT. This codes for CASSEDGRGNSPLHF. Combining the CDR3 with reference TRBV2 and TRBJ1-6 gives the whole variable domain EPEVTQTPSHQVTQMGQEVILRCVPISNHLYFYWYRQILGQKVEFLVSFYNNEISEKSEIFDDQFSVERPDGSNFTLKIRSTKLEDSAMYFCASSEDGRGNSPLHFGNGTRLTVT.

The rearrangement uses TRBV7-9 and TRBJ2-3; a possible D gene is TRBD2 (7 bases). Per germline, CDR1 SEHNR and CDR2 FQNEAQ (reference sequence). V was pared by 6 bases and J by 5 bases, with 21 bases between. The CDR3 runs 16 residues. The CDR3 DNA is TGTGCCAGCAGAGACTCGGGGGGCCATTTCGGAGATACGCAGTATTTT. Translated, it gives CASRDSGGHFGDTQYF.

V is TRBV30 and J is TRBJ1-2; no clear D. This CDR3 has 14 amino acids. Germline CDR1 reads GTSNPN; CDR2 reads SVGIG (reference sequence). V lost 3 bases, J lost 2 bases, and 13 bases lay in between. CDR3 in DNA: TGTGCCTGGAGCCACATCAACAAGAACTATGGCTACACCTTC. Translating gives CAWSHINKNYGYTF.

This sequence joins TRBV6-5 and TRBJ1-2; tentative D call: TRBD1 (5 bases). This CDR3 spans 14 amino acids. Trimming took off 2 bases at V and 5 bases at J, with 12 bases between the two ends. Looked up from germline, CDR1 is MNHEY and CDR2 is SVGAGI. CDR3 sequence: CASSYDWGSYGYTF. The CDR3 coding sequence is TGTGCCAGCAGTTACGATTGGGGCTCGTATGGCTACACCTTC.

The chain combines TRBV7-8 with TRBJ1-4; D gene unclear. Per the germline V gene, CDR1 is SGHVS and CDR2 is FQNEAQ. The CDR3 spans 12 residues. Trimming removed 5 bases at V and 6 bases at J, with 7 bases between. CDR3 sequence reads: CASSPGDEKLFF. The DNA of the CDR3 is TGTGCCAGCAGCCCCGGGGATGAAAAACTGTTTTTT.

This chain connects TRBV11-2 to TRBJ2-2; D is perhaps TRBD1 (6 bases). The V end was cut by 5 bases, the J end by 7 bases, with 11 bases between. In germline, CDR1 is SGHAT, CDR2 FQNNGV. The CDR3 has 13 amino acids. CDR3 loop: CASSTQGFGELFF. Written as DNA, the CDR3 is TGTGCCAGCAGCACCCAGGGGTTCGGGGAGCTGTTTTTT.

This clone was found a few times. This CDR3 is also generated by other DNA sequences in the sample. J is TRBJ1-1 and V is TRBV6-5; D ambiguous. Germline-derived CDR1 and CDR2 are MNHEY and SVGAGI. The CDR3 loop spans 13 amino acids. The V and J ends lost 2 bases and 2 bases respectively, with 6 bases between them. CDR3 loop: CASSYGRNTEAFF. In DNA form, the CDR3 reads TGTGCCAGCAGTTACGGCAGAAACACTGAAGCTTTCTTT.

The chain links TRBV7-9 to TRBJ2-1; a possible D gene is TRBD2 (5 bases). The ends were cut back, 3 bases at V and 4 bases at J, with 13 bases in the middle. Germline V gene sequence: CDR1 SEHNR, CDR2 FQNEAQ (reference sequence). The CDR3 consists of 15 residues. The CDR3 DNA is TGTGCCAGCAGCTTGAGCGGTCTGGTTTACAATGAGCAGTTCTTC. It encodes CASSLSGLVYNEQFF.

The V gene is TRBV6-6, the J gene TRBJ2-2, with 8 bases matching TRBD2. CDR3 length: 15 amino acids. Germline V gene lookup returns CDR1 MNHNY and CDR2 SVGAGI (reference sequence). V gave up 6 bases and J gave up 1 base; unmatched junction bases: 4. The CDR3 loop reads CASSLSGENTGELFF. Written as DNA, the CDR3 is TGTGCCAGCAGCCTTAGCGGGGAGAACACCGGGGAGCTGTTTTTT.

This chain joins TRBV6-1 and TRBJ1-1; D remains unclear. The V and J ends lost 2 bases and 2 bases respectively, with 18 bases between them. Germline assignment: CDR1 MNHNS and CDR2 SASEGT. The CDR3 contains 17 residues. CDR3 in DNA: TGTGCCAGCAGTGAATTCGGCAGGTGGGAGAGAAACACTGAAGCTTTCTTT. Translated: CASSEFGRWERNTEAFF.

The chain uses TRBV7-8 and TRBJ2-7; D perhaps matches TRBD2 (6 bases). This CDR3 spans 17 amino acids. The ends were cut back, 2 bases at V and 3 bases at J, with 20 bases in the middle. CDR1 is SGHVS and CDR2 is FQNEAQ in the germline V gene. The CDR3, as DNA: TGTGCCAGCAGCTTATCCGAAACGAGCGGGCGAATCTACGAGCAGTACTTC. Amino acid sequence: CASSLSETSGRIYEQYF.

J is TRBJ1-4 and V is TRBV18; D gene uncertain. Trimming pared 5 bases from V and 0 bases from J, leaving 7 bases between. Germline lookup yields CDR1 KGHSH and CDR2 LQKENI. The CDR3 runs to 14 residues. The CDR3 is CASSLGATNEKLFF. CDR3 coding DNA: TGTGCCAGCTCATTAGGAGCAACTAATGAAAAACTGTTTTTT.

The chain uses TRBV5-1 and TRBJ2-7, with D possibly TRBD2 on 5 matching bases. Trimming cost V 6 bases and J 0 bases, with 10 bases left between them. The CDR3 spans 13 residues. Germline CDR1 and CDR2: SGHRS and YFSETQ. The CDR3 loop is CASTREGSYEQYF. The CDR3 bases are TGCGCCAGCACCAGAGAGGGCTCCTACGAGCAGTACTTC.

This clone was recorded once. The gene calls are TRBV15 and TRBJ1-2, with 7 bases fitting TRBD1. Germline values: CDR1 LNHNV, CDR2 YYDKDF (reference sequence). With 4 bases clipped from V and 6 bases from J, the junction kept 14 bases outside the gene matches. There are 16 residues in the CDR3. The chain's CDR3 is CATSIGGEGGTDGYTF. The CDR3 DNA sequence: TGTGCCACCAGCATAGGTGGTGAGGGCGGGACAGATGGCTACACCTTC.

V usage is TRBV10-3 and J usage is TRBJ2-3; weak D call: TRBD2 (6 bases). Trimming left V 2 bases short and J 6 bases short, with 15 bases between. Germline V lookup: CDR1 ENHRY, CDR2 SYGVKD. This CDR3 comprises 15 residues. In nucleotides, the CDR3 is TGTGCCATCAGTGAGGGGATAGCGGCCACGGATACGCAGTATTTT. Its protein product is CAISEGIAATDTQYF.

The V call is TRBV6-5, the J call TRBJ1-2; D remains unclear. This CDR3 comprises 14 residues. Germline V gives CDR1 MNHEY, CDR2 SVGAGI. The V gene lost 2 bases and the J gene lost 0 bases, with 7 bases spanning the gap. CDR3 loop: CASSYDTSNYGYTF. In DNA, the CDR3 is TGTGCCAGCAGTTACGACACTTCTAACTATGGCTACACCTTC.

V and J are TRBV27 and TRBJ1-6; 11 nucleotides line up with TRBD1. The length of the CDR3 is 19 residues. V lost 4 bases to trimming and J lost 5 bases; unmatched junction nucleotides: 13. Germline lookup yields CDR1 MNHEY and CDR2 SMNVEV (reference sequence). This chain's CDR3 is CASSSLLGQGAYHNSPLHF. CDR3 sequence (DNA): TGTGCCAGCAGTTCTCTCTTAGGACAGGGGGCGTATCATAATTCACCCCTCCACTTT.

The chain couples TRBV7-2 to TRBJ1-3; 8 positions match TRBD1. The J segment lost 4 bases and the V segment lost 2 bases, leaving 4 bases of the junction unmatched. The CDR3 covers 15 residues. Germline loops: CDR1 SGHTA, CDR2 FQGNSA. The CDR3 DNA sequence: TGTGCCAGCAGCTTAAGGGGGGACAGGGGAAACACCATATATTTT. Amino acid sequence: CASSLRGDRGNTIYF.

CDR3 nucleotides: TGTGCCAGCAGCGCTACTAGCGGCGCCGAGCAGTTCTTC. It is translated as CASSATSGAEQFF. The rearrangement links TRBV7-8 to TRBJ2-1; TRBD2 aligns across 8 bases. Trimming at V came to 5 bases and at J to 10 bases, leaving 7 bases not matched to a gene. The CDR3 extends over 13 amino acids. Germline V gene lookup returns CDR1 SGHVS and CDR2 FQNEAQ.

The chain recombines TRBV5-1 with TRBJ2-6; the match to TRBD1 covers 7 bases. The trim removed 4 bases at V and 2 bases at J, leaving 6 bases unmatched. The CDR3 sequence is 16 residues long. Looked up from germline, CDR1 is SGHRS and CDR2 is YFSETQ. The CDR3 sequence is CASSQGTVTGANVLTF. CDR3 sequence (DNA): TGCGCCAGCAGCCAAGGGACAGTTACTGGGGCCAACGTCCTGACTTTC.

The J gene is TRBJ2-3, the V gene TRBV7-3, with D possibly being TRBD1 (6 bases). This CDR3 contains 14 residues. Germline CDR1 reads SGHTA; CDR2 reads FQGTGA. V dropped 6 bases and J dropped 0 bases, with 10 bases sitting between them. CDR3 in amino acids: CASSLQGSTDTQYF. The CDR3 DNA sequence: TGTGCCAGCAGTCTACAGGGCAGCACAGATACGCAGTATTTT.

This chain uses TRBV10-3 with TRBJ2-5; 12 bases agree with TRBD2. The CDR3 has 15 amino acids. The germline gives CDR1 ENHRY, CDR2 SYGVKD. V was clipped by 6 bases and J by 1 base; unmatched bases: 3. The CDR3, as DNA: TGTGCCATCAGGACTAGCGGGGGCACCCAAGAGACCCAGTACTTC. Amino acid sequence: CAIRTSGGTQETQYF.

This clone was seen a handful of times. This chain uses TRBV4-1 with TRBJ1-1, with D perhaps TRBD1 (6 bases). V was clipped by 4 bases and J by 1 base, with 13 bases between them. Per the germline V gene, CDR1 is MGHRA and CDR2 is YSYEKL. The CDR3 runs to 15 residues. The CDR3 loop is CASSPKQGSNTEAFF. The CDR3 DNA sequence: TGCGCCAGCAGCCCAAAACAGGGTTCGAACACTGAAGCTTTCTTT.

The CDR3 is CAWTPGGLGGNTIYF. DNA for the CDR3: TGTGCCTGGACCCCGGGCGGACTAGGAGGAAACACCATATATTTT. The chain recombines TRBV30 with TRBJ1-3, with D unresolved. Trimming removed 4 bases from V and 4 bases from J, with 17 bases in between. The CDR3 totals 15 residues. The germline CDR1 and CDR2 sequences are GTSNPN and SVGIG (reference sequence). Looking up the rest from reference TRBV30 and TRBJ1-3 gives the full variable domain: SQTIHQWPATLVQPVGSPLSLECTVEGTSNPNLYWYRQAAGRGLQLLFYSVGIGQISSEVPQNLSASRPQDRQFILSSKKLLLSDSGFYLCAWTPGGLGGNTIYFGEGSWLTVV.

The chain joins TRBV30 to TRBJ1-1; weak D call: TRBD1 (5 bases). The CDR3 length is 17 residues. V lost 4 bases, J lost 4 bases, and 25 bases lay in between. Germline-derived CDR1 and CDR2 are GTSNPN and SVGIG (reference sequence). CDR3: CAWTPVGGWVLSTEAFF. As DNA, the CDR3 is TGTGCCTGGACCCCGGTGGGGGGTTGGGTTCTCAGCACTGAAGCTTTCTTT.

This chain connects TRBV5-4 to TRBJ2-7, with no clear D. Germline CDR1 is SGHNT and CDR2 is YYREEE (reference sequence). V was trimmed by 0 bases and J by 6 bases, leaving 7 bases between them. The CDR3 extends over 12 amino acids. CDR3 region: CASSLDRVEQYF. The CDR3, as DNA: TGTGCCAGCAGCTTGGACCGCGTCGAGCAGTACTTC.

The chain has TRBV6-1 and TRBJ2-1; tentatively, D is TRBD1 (5 bases). Trimming pared 1 base from V and 0 bases from J, leaving 7 bases between. This CDR3 spans 15 amino acids. Per germline, CDR1 MNHNS and CDR2 SASEGT. DNA of the CDR3: TGTGCCAGCAGTGAAGGAAGGGGCTCCTACAATGAGCAGTTCTTC. Protein: CASSEGRGSYNEQFF.

This clone was seen more than once but under ten times. The chain employs TRBV5-4 and TRBJ2-5; tentative D call: TRBD2 (6 bases). Trimming left V 0 bases short and J 1 base short, with 10 bases between. This CDR3 contains 15 residues. CDR1 and CDR2 from the germline V gene are SGHNT and YYREEE (reference sequence). CDR3 in DNA: TGTGCCAGCAGCTTGGGGAGGGGAGCCCAAGAGACCCAGTACTTC. Residues: CASSLGRGAQETQYF.